This T cell receptor beta chain was identified during a study of blood T cell repertoires in COVID-19. V lost 3 bases, J lost 0 bases, and 9 bases stayed unmatched. The CDR3 is 17 residues long. Germline CDR1 reads SGHRS; CDR2 reads YFSETQ. Cohorts were assigned according to the clinical history that participants reported. Clones were read by immunoSEQ multiplex PCR, and TCRdb kept only the in-frame ones, dropping some. The table shows 200,000 to 250,000 clones, with approximately 90% occurring only once. V and J are TRBV5-1 and TRBJ2-1, with TRBD2 matching 7 bases. The clonotype originates from a man in his forties or fifties who had been exposed to COVID-19. The sample taken for sequencing was PBMCs or T cells enriched from blood (not recorded which). CDR3 in DNA: TGCGCCAGCAGCTCCCTACTAGCGCCGATCTCCTACAATGAGCAGTTCTTC. It yields the protein CASSSLLAPISYNEQFF.